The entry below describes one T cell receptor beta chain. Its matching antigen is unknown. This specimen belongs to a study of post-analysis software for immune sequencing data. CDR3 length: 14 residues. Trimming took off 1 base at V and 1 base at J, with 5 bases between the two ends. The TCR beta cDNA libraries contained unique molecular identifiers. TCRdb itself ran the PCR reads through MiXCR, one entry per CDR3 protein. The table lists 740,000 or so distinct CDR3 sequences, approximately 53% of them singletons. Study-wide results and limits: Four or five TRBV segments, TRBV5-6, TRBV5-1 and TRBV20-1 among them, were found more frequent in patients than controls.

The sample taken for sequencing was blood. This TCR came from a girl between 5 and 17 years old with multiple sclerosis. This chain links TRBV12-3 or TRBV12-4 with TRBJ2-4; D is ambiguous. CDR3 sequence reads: CASSLGRAKNIQYF. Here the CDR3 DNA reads TGTGCCAGCAGTTTAGGTCGGGCCAAAAACATTCAGTACTTC.